The next 17 T cell receptor beta chains were all read from a single sample in a study of blood T cell repertoires in COVID-19. Assay used: immunoSEQ multiplex PCR; TCRdb lists only in-frame clones, some missing. The table records hundreds of thousands of clones, around 87% of them present only once. The specimen sequenced was PBMCs or T cells enriched from blood (not recorded which). The source is a man between 40 and 49 years old in a cohort exposed to, infected with or recovered from COVID-19 (not recorded which).

The chain employs TRBV6-2 or TRBV6-3 and TRBJ1-5; D is unclear. Deletions cut 4 bases from V and 1 base from J, with 11 bases between. The CDR3 totals 15 residues. Germline V CDR1 and CDR2: MNHEY, SVGEGT. The CDR3 DNA reads as TGTGCCAGCAGTTCCCCAGGCAACAGCAATCAGCCCCAGCATTTT. Translation gives CASSSPGNSNQPQHF.

The gene calls are TRBV10-1 and TRBJ2-7, with D possibly TRBD1 on 6 matching bases. The CDR3 extends over 15 amino acids. The germline gives CDR1 WNHNN, CDR2 SYGVQD (reference sequence). Trimming removed 0 bases from V and 5 bases from J, with 14 bases in between. The CDR3 loop reads CASSESHRAPDEQYF. CDR3 in DNA: TGCGCCAGCAGTGAGTCCCACAGGGCGCCGGACGAGCAGTACTTC.

V and J are TRBV25-1 and TRBJ2-7, with D maybe TRBD1 (6 bases). V was cut by 2 bases and J by 0 bases, with 11 bases left in between. CDR1 MGHDK and CDR2 SYGVNS come from the germline V gene. The CDR3 is 15 amino acids. The CDR3 protein is CASSEPRDNSYEQYF. The CDR3 nucleotides are TGTGCCAGCAGTGAACCCCGGGACAACTCCTACGAGCAGTACTTC.

The chain links TRBV18 to TRBJ1-5, with D unclear. Trimming pared 6 bases from V and 1 base from J, leaving 16 bases between. Germline assignment: CDR1 KGHSH and CDR2 LQKENI. The CDR3 has 16 amino acids. CDR3 in DNA: TGTGCCAGCTCTACAAGGGAGGGATTGAGCAATCAGCCCCAGCATTTT. Its protein product is CASSTREGLSNQPQHF. The full variable domain, its missing parts supplied by reference TRBV18 and TRBJ1-5, is NAGVMQNPRHLVRRRGQEARLRCSPMKGHSHVYWYRQLPEEGLKFMVYLQKENIIDESGMPKERFSAEFPKEGPSILRIQQVVRGDSAAYFCASSTREGLSNQPQHFGDGTRLSIL.

The V and J genes are TRBV29-1 and TRBJ1-4, with a weak D call TRBD1 (6 bases). The length of the CDR3 is 14 residues. Trimming shortened V by 6 bases and J by 8 bases, and 19 bases separated the two germline ends. Germline CDR1 SQVTM, CDR2 ANQGSEA. The CDR3 loop reads CSVSPGGRGEKLFF. DNA for the CDR3: TGCAGCGTGTCCCCGGGGGGGCGAGGGGAAAAACTGTTTTTT.

V and J are TRBV30 and TRBJ1-2; D remains unclear. The ends were cut back, 6 bases at V and 7 bases at J, with 9 bases in the middle. The CDR3 covers 10 residues. CDR1 is GTSNPN, CDR2 SVGIG, per germline (reference sequence). The CDR3 DNA follows: TGTGCCTGTACCGGAGGTGGCTACACCTTC. Protein: CACTGGGYTF.

The chain is built from TRBV2 and TRBJ2-4; the D is unclear. Germline CDR1 reads SNHLY; CDR2 reads FYNNEI. Between the trimmed V and J ends, which lost 1 base and 0 bases, there was a span of 7 bases. CDR3 length equals 15 residues. This CDR3 reads CASSEVLRAKNIQYF. The CDR3, as DNA: TGTGCCAGCAGTGAAGTCCTACGAGCCAAAAACATTCAGTACTTC.

The CDR3 here is CATSPGTGGPGTF. The CDR3 DNA reads as TGTGCCACCTCACCCGGGACAGGGGGGCCCGGGACCTTC. The chain recombines TRBV6-5 with TRBJ1-2; 11 bases align to TRBD1. The CDR3 runs to 13 residues. V shed 10 bases, J shed 14 bases, and the junction held 15 bases outside the gene matches. Germline V lookup: CDR1 MNHEY, CDR2 SVGAGI.

This rearrangement joins TRBV19 to TRBJ2-2; D may be TRBD2 (7 bases). The CDR3 runs to 17 residues. CDR1 is LNHDA, CDR2 SQIVND, per germline (reference sequence). Trimming removed 0 bases from V and 4 bases from J, with 15 bases in between. The CDR3 DNA sequence: TGTGCCAGTAGTATAGATGGGGGCGGGAGAAGCACCGGGGAGCTGTTTTTT. As protein: CASSIDGGGRSTGELFF.

The rearrangement links TRBV5-1 to TRBJ1-6, with 8 nucleotides matching TRBD1. Trimming removed 3 bases from V and 9 bases from J; junction bases left unmatched: 5. This CDR3 contains 14 residues. Germline V gives CDR1 SGHRS, CDR2 YFSETQ. The CDR3 spells CASSSQGAGSPLHF. The CDR3 nucleotides read TGCGCCAGCAGCTCGCAGGGGGCAGGTTCACCCCTCCACTTT.

The CDR3 loop is CASSESAGTEAFF. CDR3 nucleotides: TGTGCCAGCAGTGAATCTGCCGGGACAGAAGCTTTCTTT. V is TRBV25-1 and J is TRBJ1-1, with D tentatively TRBD1 (6 bases). Germline assignment: CDR1 MGHDK and CDR2 SYGVNS. V lost 1 base, J lost 8 bases, and 11 bases lay in between. The CDR3 extends over 13 amino acids.

This clone was observed a handful of times. The chain combines TRBV19 with TRBJ2-4; D might be TRBD2 (6 bases). The ends were cut back, 7 bases at V and 3 bases at J, with 16 bases in the middle. There are 15 residues in the CDR3. The germline CDR1 and CDR2 sequences are LNHDA and SQIVND (reference sequence). Here the CDR3 reads CASNVEGPGKNIQYF. CDR3 DNA: TGTGCCAGTAATGTGGAGGGTCCTGGCAAAAACATTCAGTACTTC.

The chain employs TRBV10-3 and TRBJ1-6; D uncertain. Germline assignment: CDR1 ENHRY and CDR2 SYGVKD. This CDR3 has 14 residues. Trimming cost V 1 base and J 7 bases, with 8 bases left between them. CDR3 DNA sequence: TGTGCCATCAGTGAGTTGGAGGGAAATTCACCCCTCCACTTT. It is translated as CAISELEGNSPLHF.

V usage is TRBV19 and J usage is TRBJ2-7, with TRBD2 as a possible D gene (5 bases). The CDR3 runs to 14 residues. CDR1 LNHDA and CDR2 SQIVND come from the germline V gene (reference sequence). The V end lost 7 bases, the J end lost 5 bases, and 18 bases lay between the germline ends. In DNA form, the CDR3 reads TGTGCCAGTACCCCCACCGGGGTACGCCACGAGCAGTACTTC. This encodes CASTPTGVRHEQYF.

The chain recombines TRBV6-5 with TRBJ1-1; weak D call: TRBD1 (5 bases). The V end was cut by 0 bases, the J end by 10 bases, with 15 bases between. The CDR3 consists of 14 residues. CDR1 MNHEY and CDR2 SVGAGI come from the germline V gene. The CDR3 here is CASSYSGWGRGAFF. The CDR3 DNA follows: TGTGCCAGCAGTTACTCGGGCTGGGGAAGGGGAGCTTTCTTT.

This clone appeared a single time. This sequence joins TRBV5-6 and TRBJ1-3, with unresolved D. V lost 4 bases, J lost 0 bases, and 11 bases lay in between. This CDR3 is 15 amino acids long. Germline V CDR1 and CDR2: SGHDT, YYEEEE. CDR3 protein: CASSRRSGSGNTIYF. The DNA for the CDR3 is TGTGCCAGCAGCAGGCGCTCGGGCTCTGGAAACACCATATATTTT.

V and J are TRBV4-2 and TRBJ2-1; 9 positions match TRBD2. With 2 bases clipped from V and 7 bases from J, the junction kept 12 bases outside the gene matches. Germline CDR1 and CDR2: LGHNA and YNFKEQ. The CDR3 contains 17 residues. The CDR3, as DNA: TGTGCCAGCAGCCAACCTTCGGGTAGCGGGAGTTGGAATGAGCAGTTCTTC. As protein: CASSQPSGSGSWNEQFF.